In its sample, the clone carrying this T cell receptor beta chain was seen a few times. Its cognate antigen is unknown. This sample is drawn from a study of vaccination and CD4 T cells after COVID-19. Turning to the study itself: Cells received overlapping spike peptides from SARS-CoV-2, HCoV-NL63, HCoV-OC43 and HCoV-229E as stimulation.

Germline-derived CDR1 and CDR2 are DFQATT and SNEGSKA (reference sequence). This CDR3 has 16 residues. The junction had 12 bases not matched to a gene; V was cut back by 6 bases and J by 1 base. At the Johns Hopkins FTIC core, DNA taken from cultured CD4+ T cells was sequenced by way of the Oncomine TCR Beta short-read assay. Investigators obtained genomic DNA by extraction from cultured CD4+ T cells. TCRdb used MiXCR to reprocess the PCR reads, holding one entry per CDR3 protein. The table records several thousand distinct CDR3 sequences, about 35% of them present only once. Specified treatment: roughly 10-day PBMC culture with coronavirus spike peptide pools or control peptides (ViraFEST assay). Gathered ahead of the COVID-19 pandemic (2011-2018) were the CD4+ T cells of the unexposed donor.

The sample was CD4+ T cells from blood, cultured in vitro. This TCR was recovered from a human donor in good health. The chain combines TRBV20-1 with TRBJ1-1; 9 bases line up with TRBD1. The CDR3 DNA reads as TGCAGTGCCGTGATTGGGACAGGGAGTCGGAACACTGAAGCTTTCTTT. Translation gives CSAVIGTGSRNTEAFF.